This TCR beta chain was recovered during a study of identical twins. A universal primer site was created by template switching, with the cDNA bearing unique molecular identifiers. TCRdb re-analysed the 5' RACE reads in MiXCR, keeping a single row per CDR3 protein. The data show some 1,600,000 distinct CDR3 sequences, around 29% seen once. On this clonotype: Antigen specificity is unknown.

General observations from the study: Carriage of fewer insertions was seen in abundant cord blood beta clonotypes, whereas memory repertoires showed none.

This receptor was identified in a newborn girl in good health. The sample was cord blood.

The CDR3 sequence is CSARGKRTGRSNEKLFF. In DNA form, the CDR3 reads TGCAGTGCTAGAGGCAAACGGACAGGGAGGAGTAATGAAAAACTGTTTTTT. The genes are TRBV20-1 and TRBJ1-4; TRBD1 matches 8 bases. Germline V lookup: CDR1 DFQATT, CDR2 SNEGSKA (reference sequence). J gave up 4 bases and V 1 base, and 11 bases lay outside the gene matches. The CDR3 is 17 residues long.